This is a list of T cell receptor beta chains from one sample in a study of T cells after posttransplantation cyclophosphamide. Only in-frame clones appear in the TCRdb table, and some are missing; sequencing was by immunoSEQ multiplex PCR. The table has approximately 10,000 clones, approximately 88% seen once. The sequences come from PBMCs, collected 430 to 450 days after allogeneic stem cell transplant with calcineurin inhibitor and methotrexate. Receptor source: a male patient aged 45-60 years who received an allogeneic stem cell transplant from an unrelated donor, was CMV-positive, and had chronic GVHD only. Some T cells may trace back to the graft donor. The CDR3 runs from the conserved cysteine through the conserved F or W. Each record gives: D gene, clone size, V gene, CDR3 length, J gene, CDR3 DNA, CDR3 protein. D genes are given only for firm matches. Clone sizes are given selectively: once, few, many, or a class where the clone is expanded.

d_gene: .; abundance: .; v_gene: TRBV28; len: 18; j_gene: TRBJ2-4; CDR3nt: TGTGCCAGCTCCAAGACGGGACATATGGGAGTAGCCAAAAACATTCAGTACTTC; CDR3aa: CASSKTGHMGVAKNIQYF
d_gene: .; abundance: once; v_gene: TRBV10-2; len: 13; j_gene: TRBJ1-2; CDR3nt: TGCGCCAGCAGTGAGGGGCAATCTGCTGGCTACACCTTC; CDR3aa: CASSEGQSAGYTF
d_gene: .; abundance: .; v_gene: TRBV6-6; len: 16; j_gene: TRBJ2-3; CDR3nt: TGTGCCAGCAGTTACACCCCGAACCGGGTGTCAGATACGCAGTATTTT; CDR3aa: CASSYTPNRVSDTQYF
d_gene: .; abundance: once; v_gene: TRBV5-1; len: 14; j_gene: TRBJ2-7; CDR3nt: TGCGCCAGCAGCTGGACTGACCCCTCCTACGAGCAGTACTTC; CDR3aa: CASSWTDPSYEQYF
d_gene: .; abundance: .; v_gene: TRBV5-6; len: 17; j_gene: TRBJ2-1; CDR3nt: TGTGCCAGCAGCTGGGTGGACTCGGGCATATCAGACAATGAGCAGTTCTTC; CDR3aa: CASSWVDSGISDNEQFF
d_gene: .; abundance: once; v_gene: TRBV4-3; len: 13; j_gene: TRBJ2-1; CDR3nt: TGCGCCAGCAGCCAAGAGAGGCCCCACGAGCAGTTCTTC; CDR3aa: CASSQERPHEQFF
d_gene: TRBD2; abundance: .; v_gene: TRBV5-8; len: 14; j_gene: TRBJ2-1; CDR3nt: TGTGCCAGCAGCTTGGCCGGGGCGGGAGGTGAGCAGTTCTTC; CDR3aa: CASSLAGAGGEQFF
d_gene: .; abundance: .; v_gene: TRBV19; len: 16; j_gene: TRBJ2-2; CDR3nt: TGTGCCAGTAGTACAAACTACCTTGCGGACACCGGGGAGCTGTTTTTT; CDR3aa: CASSTNYLADTGELFF
d_gene: .; abundance: .; v_gene: TRBV9; len: 14; j_gene: TRBJ2-7; CDR3nt: TGTGCCAGCAGCTTAGACAGTAGCTCCTACGAGCAGTACTTC; CDR3aa: CASSLDSSSYEQYF
d_gene: .; abundance: .; v_gene: TRBV2; len: 15; j_gene: TRBJ2-5; CDR3nt: TGTGCCAGCAGTGAAATATCGGCAGGGCAAGAGACCCAGTACTTC; CDR3aa: CASSEISAGQETQYF
d_gene: .; abundance: once; v_gene: TRBV27; len: 16; j_gene: TRBJ2-7; CDR3nt: TGTGCCAGCAGTCCCTTGGACGGGATACCTTCCTACGAGCAGTACTTC; CDR3aa: CASSPLDGIPSYEQYF
d_gene: .; abundance: .; v_gene: TRBV6-1; len: 15; j_gene: TRBJ1-5; CDR3nt: TGTGCCAGCAGAGTAAACCCTAATAGCAATCAGCCCCAGCATTTT; CDR3aa: CASRVNPNSNQPQHF
d_gene: .; abundance: .; v_gene: TRBV12-5; len: 12; j_gene: TRBJ2-1; CDR3nt: TGTGCTAGTGGTTTAAATGAGCGGGAGCAGTTCTTC; CDR3aa: CASGLNEREQFF
d_gene: .; abundance: .; v_gene: TRBV21-1; len: 17; j_gene: TRBJ2-1; CDR3nt: TGTGCCAGCAGCAAAGGGGGGAGGACTAGTCACTCCAATGAGCAGTTCTTC; CDR3aa: CASSKGGRTSHSNEQFF
d_gene: .; abundance: .; v_gene: TRBV4-1; len: 16; j_gene: TRBJ2-2; CDR3nt: TGCGCCAGCAGCCAACCAGGAGGGCTGAACACCGGGGAGCTGTTTTTT; CDR3aa: CASSQPGGLNTGELFF
d_gene: TRBD1; abundance: .; v_gene: TRBV29-1; len: 12; j_gene: TRBJ1-2; CDR3nt: TGCAGCGTTGCTGGGACAGGCTATGGCTACACCTTC; CDR3aa: CSVAGTGYGYTF
d_gene: TRBD2; abundance: .; v_gene: TRBV4-2; len: 16; j_gene: TRBJ2-5; CDR3nt: TGTGCCAGCAGCCAAGAAGGGAGCGGGGCACAAGAGACCCAGTACTTC; CDR3aa: CASSQEGSGAQETQYF
d_gene: TRBD1; abundance: few; v_gene: TRBV14; len: 16; j_gene: TRBJ2-7; CDR3nt: TGTGCCAGCAGCCAAGGTACCGGGACAGGGGAGTACGAGCAGTACTTC; CDR3aa: CASSQGTGTGEYEQYF
d_gene: .; abundance: once; v_gene: TRBV5-8; len: 16; j_gene: TRBJ2-2; CDR3nt: TGTGCCAGCAGCTTGAAGGGACACCGGAACACCGGGGAGCTGTTTTTT; CDR3aa: CASSLKGHRNTGELFF
d_gene: .; abundance: .; v_gene: TRBV5-1; len: 13; j_gene: TRBJ2-5; CDR3nt: TGCGCCAGCAGCTTGGGCAGTCAAGAGACCCAGTACTTC; CDR3aa: CASSLGSQETQYF
d_gene: TRBD2; abundance: .; v_gene: TRBV6-4; len: 16; j_gene: TRBJ2-3; CDR3nt: TGTGCCAGCAGTGACTCGACTAGCGGGGGGGCAGATACGCAGTATTTT; CDR3aa: CASSDSTSGGADTQYF
d_gene: .; abundance: .; v_gene: TRBV5-6; len: 12; j_gene: TRBJ1-5; CDR3nt: TGTGCCAGCAGCTTGGCAAATCAGCCCCAGCATTTT; CDR3aa: CASSLANQPQHF
d_gene: .; abundance: large; v_gene: TRBV7-9; len: 15; j_gene: TRBJ1-1; CDR3nt: TGTGCCAGCAGCCCCCTAGGAAGTGTGAACACTGAAGCTTTCTTT; CDR3aa: CASSPLGSVNTEAFF
d_gene: TRBD2; abundance: .; v_gene: TRBV6-1; len: 13; j_gene: TRBJ2-7; CDR3nt: TGTGCCAGCACGGAAGGACTAGCGCGCGAGCAGTACTTC; CDR3aa: CASTEGLAREQYF
d_gene: .; abundance: .; v_gene: TRBV9; len: 15; j_gene: TRBJ2-3; CDR3nt: TGTGCCAGCAGCCCCAGGGCGGAGGGGCTGGATACGCAGTATTTT; CDR3aa: CASSPRAEGLDTQYF
d_gene: .; abundance: .; v_gene: TRBV4-1; len: 18; j_gene: TRBJ1-2; CDR3nt: TGCGCCAGCACCCTCCTCCCCCAGGACTCCTTAATTGGTGGTGGCTACACCTTC; CDR3aa: CASTLLPQDSLIGGGYTF
d_gene: .; abundance: .; v_gene: TRBV5-1; len: 15; j_gene: TRBJ2-3; CDR3nt: TGCGCCAGCAGGGACTGGGAAACTAGCACAGATACGCAGTATTTT; CDR3aa: CASRDWETSTDTQYF
d_gene: TRBD1; abundance: .; v_gene: TRBV11-2; len: 16; j_gene: TRBJ1-5; CDR3nt: TGTGCCAGCAGCTCGGGAACAGGGGGTAGCAATCAGCCCCAGCATTTT; CDR3aa: CASSSGTGGSNQPQHF
d_gene: .; abundance: .; v_gene: TRBV2; len: 13; j_gene: TRBJ1-2; CDR3nt: TGTGCCAGCAGTGGGGCCTCCGGCTATGGCTACACCTTC; CDR3aa: CASSGASGYGYTF
d_gene: .; abundance: .; v_gene: TRBV29-1; len: 14; j_gene: TRBJ2-2; CDR3nt: TGCAGCGTTGACCCGGGACAAGGCACCGGGGAGCTGTTTTTT; CDR3aa: CSVDPGQGTGELFF
d_gene: TRBD1; abundance: .; v_gene: TRBV5-6; len: 18; j_gene: TRBJ1-6; CDR3nt: TGTGCCAGCAGCAAAGGACAGGGCCTCAGCTCCTATAATTCACCCCTCCACTTT; CDR3aa: CASSKGQGLSSYNSPLHF
d_gene: TRBD2; abundance: .; v_gene: TRBV11-3; len: 15; j_gene: TRBJ2-5; CDR3nt: TGTGCCAGCAGCTTCCTATGGGCTAGCGGAGAGACCCAGTACTTC; CDR3aa: CASSFLWASGETQYF
d_gene: .; abundance: .; v_gene: TRBV27; len: 14; j_gene: TRBJ2-6; CDR3nt: TGTGCCAGCAGTTTTGGCACTGGGGCCAACGTCCTGACTTTC; CDR3aa: CASSFGTGANVLTF
d_gene: .; abundance: .; v_gene: TRBV19; len: 16; j_gene: TRBJ2-7; CDR3nt: TGTGCCAGTAGCATACAGGGAATGGGCCCAGGGGACGAGCAGTACTTC; CDR3aa: CASSIQGMGPGDEQYF
d_gene: .; abundance: .; v_gene: TRBV11-2; len: 16; j_gene: TRBJ2-3; CDR3nt: TGTGCCAGCAGCTTAGTCTCTGGCCCTGGCACAGATACGCAGTATTTT; CDR3aa: CASSLVSGPGTDTQYF
d_gene: .; abundance: once; v_gene: TRBV19; len: 12; j_gene: TRBJ2-2; CDR3nt: TGTGCCAGTAGTTGGCTAGCCGGGGAGCTGTTTTTT; CDR3aa: CASSWLAGELFF
d_gene: .; abundance: .; v_gene: TRBV2; len: 13; j_gene: TRBJ2-4; CDR3nt: TGTGCCAGCAGTGGAGTACAGGGTAACATTCAGTACTTC; CDR3aa: CASSGVQGNIQYF
d_gene: .; abundance: .; v_gene: TRBV11-2; len: 13; j_gene: TRBJ2-5; CDR3nt: TGTGCCAGCAGCTCCCCCCGGGGAGAGACCCAGTACTTC; CDR3aa: CASSSPRGETQYF
d_gene: .; abundance: .; v_gene: TRBV19; len: 12; j_gene: TRBJ2-5; CDR3nt: TGTGCCAGTAGGGGCAATGGAGAGACCCAGTACTTC; CDR3aa: CASRGNGETQYF
d_gene: .; abundance: .; v_gene: TRBV28; len: 14; j_gene: TRBJ2-7; CDR3nt: TGTGCCAGCAGTTTAGAACGGTACAGCTACGAGCAGTACTTC; CDR3aa: CASSLERYSYEQYF
d_gene: .; abundance: .; v_gene: TRBV27; len: 12; j_gene: TRBJ2-7; CDR3nt: TGTGCCAGAACTCGGGACACCTACGAGCAGTACTTC; CDR3aa: CARTRDTYEQYF
d_gene: TRBD2; abundance: .; v_gene: TRBV12-5; len: 15; j_gene: TRBJ2-1; CDR3nt: TGTGCTAGCGCCTTCTCGGAAGCGGGATACAATGAGCAGTTCTTC; CDR3aa: CASAFSEAGYNEQFF
d_gene: .; abundance: .; v_gene: TRBV7-3; len: 14; j_gene: TRBJ2-3; CDR3nt: TGTGCCAGCAGCTCGGGACTTGACACAGATACGCAGTATTTT; CDR3aa: CASSSGLDTDTQYF
d_gene: .; abundance: once; v_gene: TRBV19; len: 13; j_gene: TRBJ2-3; CDR3nt: TGTGCCAGTACCAGTTTCGGCACAGATACGCAGTATTTT; CDR3aa: CASTSFGTDTQYF
d_gene: .; abundance: .; v_gene: TRBV12-5; len: 11; j_gene: TRBJ2-1; CDR3nt: TGTGCTAGTGGTTCCGGACGGGGGCAGTTCTTC; CDR3aa: CASGSGRGQFF
d_gene: TRBD2; abundance: .; v_gene: TRBV18; len: 15; j_gene: TRBJ2-2; CDR3nt: TGTGCCAGCTCACCAGGACTAGCCCCCACCGGGGAGCTGTTTTTT; CDR3aa: CASSPGLAPTGELFF